This is a list of T cell receptor beta chains from one sample in a study of T cells in localized non-small cell lung cancer. Produced via immunoSEQ multiplex PCR; TCRdb's table is partial and in-frame only. The profile covers around 130,000 clones, with around 92% appearing a single time and roughly 1.8% taken by the ten largest. The sequencing here drew on peripheral blood, taken before any cancer treatment. The receptors come from a female donor of 60 years or more with stage I lung adenocarcinoma. Both conserved end residues are part of each CDR3. Fields, in order: clone size, V gene, D gene, J gene, CDR3 DNA, CDR3 protein. A D gene is named only where the DNA matches it firmly. Some rows mark clone size as missing; the rest say once, few, many or name a class of expanded clone.

clone size: once
V gene: TRBV2
D gene: -
J gene: TRBJ2-1
CDR3 DNA: TGTGCCAGCGCTGGGACTTCCTACAATGAGCAGTTCTTC
CDR3 protein: CASAGTSYNEQFF

clone size: -
V gene: TRBV28
D gene: TRBD1
J gene: TRBJ1-3
CDR3 DNA: TGTGCCAGCAGTTCCCAGGACAGGGTGGGCGGAAACACCATATATTTT
CDR3 protein: CASSSQDRVGGNTIYF

clone size: -
V gene: TRBV11-1
D gene: TRBD1
J gene: TRBJ2-7
CDR3 DNA: TGTGCCAGCAGCTTAGGTCGGACAGGGTTTGACGAGCAGTACTTC
CDR3 protein: CASSLGRTGFDEQYF

clone size: -
V gene: TRBV18
D gene: -
J gene: TRBJ1-5
CDR3 DNA: TGTGCCAGCTCAACATGGGTAAGCAATCAGCCCCAGCATTTT
CDR3 protein: CASSTWVSNQPQHF

clone size: once
V gene: TRBV2
D gene: -
J gene: TRBJ2-7
CDR3 DNA: TGTGCCAGCAGTGAAGCGCTTCTGGGGGAGCAGTACTTC
CDR3 protein: CASSEALLGEQYF

clone size: -
V gene: TRBV6-5
D gene: TRBD1
J gene: TRBJ1-2
CDR3 DNA: TGTGCCAGCAGACAGGGGAAGGACTATGGCTACACCTTC
CDR3 protein: CASRQGKDYGYTF

clone size: -
V gene: TRBV7-6
D gene: -
J gene: TRBJ2-2
CDR3 DNA: TGTGCCAGCAGCTTAGGAGGGGGCGGGGAGCTGTTTTTT
CDR3 protein: CASSLGGGGELFF

clone size: -
V gene: TRBV11-2
D gene: TRBD1
J gene: TRBJ1-4
CDR3 DNA: TGTGCCAGCAGCCCGGGACAGGGTACTGAAAAACTGTTTTTT
CDR3 protein: CASSPGQGTEKLFF

clone size: -
V gene: TRBV11-2
D gene: TRBD2
J gene: TRBJ2-3
CDR3 DNA: TGTGCCAGCAGCTCTCCAGCGGGGGGGACCGTCCCAGATACGCAGTATTTT
CDR3 protein: CASSSPAGGTVPDTQYF

clone size: -
V gene: TRBV7-6
D gene: -
J gene: TRBJ2-7
CDR3 DNA: TGTGCCAGCAGCCCTATATCGGGGCGATCATCTAGTGCCTACGAGCAGTACTTC
CDR3 protein: CASSPISGRSSSAYEQYF

clone size: -
V gene: TRBV28
D gene: TRBD2
J gene: TRBJ2-7
CDR3 DNA: TGTGCCAGCAGTTTACTAGCGGGTAGATACGAGCAGTACTTC
CDR3 protein: CASSLLAGRYEQYF

clone size: -
V gene: TRBV15
D gene: -
J gene: TRBJ2-2
CDR3 DNA: TGTGCCACCAGCAAGACAGCGACCGGGGAGCTGTTTTTT
CDR3 protein: CATSKTATGELFF

clone size: -
V gene: TRBV29-1
D gene: -
J gene: TRBJ1-1
CDR3 DNA: TGCAGCGTTGTGGGGGGGCAAGCGGTGAACACTGAAGCTTTCTTT
CDR3 protein: CSVVGGQAVNTEAFF

clone size: -
V gene: TRBV10-1
D gene: TRBD2
J gene: TRBJ2-1
CDR3 DNA: TGCGCCAGCAGTGAGTCAGGCGGGAGGGCCATCGATGAGCAGTTCTTC
CDR3 protein: CASSESGGRAIDEQFF

clone size: -
V gene: TRBV28
D gene: TRBD1
J gene: TRBJ1-3
CDR3 DNA: TGTGCCAGCAGTTTGCTCAGGGGGCAAGGAAACACCATATATTTT
CDR3 protein: CASSLLRGQGNTIYF

clone size: -
V gene: TRBV28
D gene: TRBD1
J gene: TRBJ1-2
CDR3 DNA: TGTGCCCTCTCGGGGACAGGGGAGGGCTACACCTTC
CDR3 protein: CALSGTGEGYTF

clone size: once
V gene: TRBV29-1
D gene: -
J gene: TRBJ1-5
CDR3 DNA: TGCAGCGTGTATTTCGGAGGCAATCAGCCCCAGCATTTT
CDR3 protein: CSVYFGGNQPQHF

clone size: few
V gene: TRBV29-1
D gene: -
J gene: TRBJ2-1
CDR3 DNA: TGCAGCGTGGGGAAGGAGGGAAAGCAGTTCTTC
CDR3 protein: CSVGKEGKQFF

clone size: -
V gene: TRBV5-6
D gene: TRBD2
J gene: TRBJ2-1
CDR3 DNA: TGTGCCAGCAGCTTGGAACTAGCGGGAGGGAGCTCCTACAATGAGCAGTTCTTC
CDR3 protein: CASSLELAGGSSYNEQFF

clone size: -
V gene: TRBV19
D gene: -
J gene: TRBJ1-1
CDR3 DNA: TGTGCCAGCGGGACGGTGAACACTGAAGCTTTCTTT
CDR3 protein: CASGTVNTEAFF

clone size: -
V gene: TRBV5-4
D gene: -
J gene: TRBJ1-1
CDR3 DNA: TGTGCCAGCAGCTTGGAGGGCGGAAGGTCTGAAGCTTTCTTT
CDR3 protein: CASSLEGGRSEAFF

clone size: -
V gene: TRBV19
D gene: -
J gene: TRBJ2-6
CDR3 DNA: TGTGCCAGTATTGGGGCGAACTCAGGGGCCAACGTCCTGACTTTC
CDR3 protein: CASIGANSGANVLTF

clone size: -
V gene: TRBV6-1
D gene: -
J gene: TRBJ1-4
CDR3 DNA: TGTGCCAGCAGTGAAAAGTCGGGCGGGACCGCAACTAATGAAAAACTGTTTTTT
CDR3 protein: CASSEKSGGTATNEKLFF

clone size: -
V gene: TRBV7-3
D gene: TRBD2
J gene: TRBJ2-1
CDR3 DNA: TGTGCCAGCAGCGGGACTAGCGTTAGTGAGCAGTTCTTC
CDR3 protein: CASSGTSVSEQFF

clone size: -
V gene: TRBV7-3
D gene: TRBD1
J gene: TRBJ1-5
CDR3 DNA: TGTGCCAGCAGCTTAATTATAGGGACAGGGGGGTTTAGGGTAGCGCCCCAGCATTTT
CDR3 protein: CASSLIIGTGGFRVAPQHF

clone size: few
V gene: TRBV19
D gene: -
J gene: TRBJ2-1
CDR3 DNA: TGTGCCAGTAGGGCCCCCCCATCCTACAATGAGCAGTTCTTC
CDR3 protein: CASRAPPSYNEQFF

clone size: -
V gene: TRBV9
D gene: TRBD2
J gene: TRBJ2-7
CDR3 DNA: TGTGCCAGCAGCGGGACTAGTGGTTCGTCTTACGAGCAGTACTTC
CDR3 protein: CASSGTSGSSYEQYF

clone size: -
V gene: TRBV18
D gene: -
J gene: TRBJ1-5
CDR3 DNA: TGTGCCAGCTCACCATCCGGGAGGAACAATCAGCCCCAGCATTTT
CDR3 protein: CASSPSGRNNQPQHF

clone size: -
V gene: TRBV7-9
D gene: TRBD1
J gene: TRBJ1-3
CDR3 DNA: TGTGCCAGCAGCTTAACAGGGGAAGGTGGAAACACCATATATTTT
CDR3 protein: CASSLTGEGGNTIYF

clone size: -
V gene: TRBV28
D gene: TRBD1
J gene: TRBJ2-2
CDR3 DNA: TGTGCCAGCAGAACGAAACGACCGGGACAGGACCCCTTCGGGGAGCTGTTTTTT
CDR3 protein: CASRTKRPGQDPFGELFF

clone size: -
V gene: TRBV19
D gene: TRBD1
J gene: TRBJ1-2
CDR3 DNA: TGTGCCAGTAGGTTACAGGGGACCTCTAACTATGGCTACACCTTC
CDR3 protein: CASRLQGTSNYGYTF

clone size: -
V gene: TRBV28
D gene: -
J gene: TRBJ2-7
CDR3 DNA: TGTGCCAGCCTTTTAATGGTTGGGCAGGGCGGGGATCACGAGCAGTACTTC
CDR3 protein: CASLLMVGQGGDHEQYF

clone size: -
V gene: TRBV7-2
D gene: TRBD2
J gene: TRBJ2-7
CDR3 DNA: TGTGCCAGCAGCCTTGGGACTAGCGGGGTGACCTACGAGCAGTACTTC
CDR3 protein: CASSLGTSGVTYEQYF

clone size: -
V gene: TRBV28
D gene: -
J gene: TRBJ1-2
CDR3 DNA: TGTGCCAGCAGTTTGGCACGGGGTTGGGGCTACACCTTC
CDR3 protein: CASSLARGWGYTF

clone size: -
V gene: TRBV4-1
D gene: TRBD1
J gene: TRBJ1-2
CDR3 DNA: TGCGCCAGCAGCTCCTTACCGCACAGGGGAGGATTTGTTAACTATGGCTACACCTTC
CDR3 protein: CASSSLPHRGGFVNYGYTF

clone size: -
V gene: TRBV5-1
D gene: TRBD2
J gene: TRBJ2-1
CDR3 DNA: TGCGCCAGCAGCTTGGCGGGGAGGGTTGAAGAGCAGTTCTTC
CDR3 protein: CASSLAGRVEEQFF

clone size: -
V gene: TRBV11-3
D gene: -
J gene: TRBJ2-6
CDR3 DNA: TGTGCCAGCAGCGTGGGCGAGGACGGGGCCAACGTCCTGACTTTC
CDR3 protein: CASSVGEDGANVLTF

clone size: -
V gene: TRBV30
D gene: -
J gene: TRBJ1-2
CDR3 DNA: TGTGCCTGGCTGACGGTCAGATATGGCTACACCTTC
CDR3 protein: CAWLTVRYGYTF

clone size: -
V gene: TRBV28
D gene: -
J gene: TRBJ2-7
CDR3 DNA: TGTGCCAGCAGACAACCACTGAGGGAGCAGTACTTC
CDR3 protein: CASRQPLREQYF

clone size: -
V gene: TRBV27
D gene: -
J gene: TRBJ2-7
CDR3 DNA: TGTGCCAGCAGGCCCACATCGTTGGACTACCCCGCCTCCTACGAGCAGTACTTC
CDR3 protein: CASRPTSLDYPASYEQYF

clone size: -
V gene: TRBV6-1
D gene: -
J gene: TRBJ2-1
CDR3 DNA: TGTGCCAGCAGTGAAGCCCCAGGGGTAGGGGGCTCCTACAATGAGCAGTTCTTC
CDR3 protein: CASSEAPGVGGSYNEQFF

clone size: -
V gene: TRBV19
D gene: -
J gene: TRBJ2-7
CDR3 DNA: TGTGCCAGTAGCCCCGGGGGGCAGGGAGACAACGAGCAGTACTTC
CDR3 protein: CASSPGGQGDNEQYF